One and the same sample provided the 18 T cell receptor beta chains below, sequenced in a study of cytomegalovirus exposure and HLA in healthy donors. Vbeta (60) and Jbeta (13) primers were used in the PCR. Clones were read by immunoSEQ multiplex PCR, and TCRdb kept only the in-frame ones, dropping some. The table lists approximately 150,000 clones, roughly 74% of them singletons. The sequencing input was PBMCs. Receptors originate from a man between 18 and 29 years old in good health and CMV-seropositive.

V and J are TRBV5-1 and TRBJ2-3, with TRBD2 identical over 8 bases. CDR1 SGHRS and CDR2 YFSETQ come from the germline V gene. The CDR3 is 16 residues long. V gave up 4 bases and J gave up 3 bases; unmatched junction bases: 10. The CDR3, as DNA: TGCGCCAGCAGCCTGTTAGCGGGAATAGCGACAGATACGCAGTATTTT. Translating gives CASSLLAGIATDTQYF.

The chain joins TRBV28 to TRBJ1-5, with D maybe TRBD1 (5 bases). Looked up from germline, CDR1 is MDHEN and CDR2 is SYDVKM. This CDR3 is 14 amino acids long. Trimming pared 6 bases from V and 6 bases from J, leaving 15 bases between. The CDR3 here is CASSPDMASQPQHF. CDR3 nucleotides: TGTGCCAGCAGCCCGGACATGGCAAGTCAGCCCCAGCATTTT.

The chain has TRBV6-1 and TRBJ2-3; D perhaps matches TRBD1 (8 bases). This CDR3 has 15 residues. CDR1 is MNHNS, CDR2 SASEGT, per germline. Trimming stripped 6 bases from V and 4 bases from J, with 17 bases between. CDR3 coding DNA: TGTGCCAGCAGATGGACAGGGAGGGTTTCAGATACGCAGTATTTT. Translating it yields CASRWTGRVSDTQYF.

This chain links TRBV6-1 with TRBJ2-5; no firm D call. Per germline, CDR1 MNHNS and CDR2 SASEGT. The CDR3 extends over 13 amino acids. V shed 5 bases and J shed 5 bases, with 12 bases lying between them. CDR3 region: CASSPQVWETQYF. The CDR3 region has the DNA TGTGCCAGCAGTCCCCAGGTTTGGGAGACCCAGTACTTC.

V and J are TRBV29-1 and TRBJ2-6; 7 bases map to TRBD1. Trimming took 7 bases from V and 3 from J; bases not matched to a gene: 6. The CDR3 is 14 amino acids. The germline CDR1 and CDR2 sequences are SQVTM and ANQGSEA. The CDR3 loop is CSALTGSGANVLTF. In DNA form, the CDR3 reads TGCAGCGCACTGACAGGGAGTGGGGCCAACGTCCTGACTTTC.

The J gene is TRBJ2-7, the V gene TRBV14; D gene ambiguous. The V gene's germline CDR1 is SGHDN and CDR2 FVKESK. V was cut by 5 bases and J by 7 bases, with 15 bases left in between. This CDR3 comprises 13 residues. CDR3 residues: CASSELLGLEQYF. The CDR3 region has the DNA TGTGCCAGCAGCGAACTGCTGGGCTTGGAGCAGTACTTC.

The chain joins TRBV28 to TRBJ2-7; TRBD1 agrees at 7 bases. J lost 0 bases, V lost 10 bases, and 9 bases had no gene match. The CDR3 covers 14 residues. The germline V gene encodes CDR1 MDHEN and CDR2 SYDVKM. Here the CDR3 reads CANKPGQSSYEQYF. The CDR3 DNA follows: TGTGCCAACAAACCGGGACAGAGCTCCTACGAGCAGTACTTC.

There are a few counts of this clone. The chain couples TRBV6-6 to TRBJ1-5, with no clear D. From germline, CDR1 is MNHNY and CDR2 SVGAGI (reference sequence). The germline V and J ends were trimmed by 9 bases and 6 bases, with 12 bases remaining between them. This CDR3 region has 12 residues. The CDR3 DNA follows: TGTGCCAGTGGAGTAAGAGGTCAGCCCCAGCATTTT. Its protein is CASGVRGQPQHF.

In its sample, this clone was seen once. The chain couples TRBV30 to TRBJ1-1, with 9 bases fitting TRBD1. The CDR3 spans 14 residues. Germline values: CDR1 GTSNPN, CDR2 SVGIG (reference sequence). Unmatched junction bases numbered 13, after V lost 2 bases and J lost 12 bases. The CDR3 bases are TGTGCCTGGAGTTCTTTGGGACAGGGAAGGGAAACTTTCTTT. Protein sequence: CAWSSLGQGRETFF.

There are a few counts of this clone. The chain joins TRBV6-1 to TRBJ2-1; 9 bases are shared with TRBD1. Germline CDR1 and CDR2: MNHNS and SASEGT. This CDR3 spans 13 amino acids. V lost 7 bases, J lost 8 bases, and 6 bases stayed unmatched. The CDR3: CASILTGGYEQFF. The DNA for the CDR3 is TGTGCCAGCATCTTGACAGGGGGATATGAGCAGTTCTTC.

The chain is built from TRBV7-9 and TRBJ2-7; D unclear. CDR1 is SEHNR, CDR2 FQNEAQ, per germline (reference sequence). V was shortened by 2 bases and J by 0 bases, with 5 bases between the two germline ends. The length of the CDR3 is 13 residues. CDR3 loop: CASSLFLSYEQYF. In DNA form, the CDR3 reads TGTGCCAGCAGCTTATTCCTCTCCTACGAGCAGTACTTC.

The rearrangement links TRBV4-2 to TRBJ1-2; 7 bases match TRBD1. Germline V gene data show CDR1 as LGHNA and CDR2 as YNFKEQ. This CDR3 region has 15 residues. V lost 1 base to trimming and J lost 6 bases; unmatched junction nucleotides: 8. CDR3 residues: CASSQAGGQLNGYTF. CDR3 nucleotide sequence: TGTGCCAGCAGCCAAGCAGGGGGACAGTTGAATGGCTACACCTTC.

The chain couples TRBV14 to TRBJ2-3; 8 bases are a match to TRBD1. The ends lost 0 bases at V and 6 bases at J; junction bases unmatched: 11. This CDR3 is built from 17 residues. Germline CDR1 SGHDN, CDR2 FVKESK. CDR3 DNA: TGTGCCAGCAGCCAAGATCTACGGACAGGGCAGCGTGATACGCAGTATTTT. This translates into CASSQDLRTGQRDTQYF.

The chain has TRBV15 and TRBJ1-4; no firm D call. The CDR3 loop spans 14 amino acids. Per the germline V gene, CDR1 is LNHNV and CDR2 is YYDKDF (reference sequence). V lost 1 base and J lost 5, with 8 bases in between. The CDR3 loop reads CATSRGEANEKLFF. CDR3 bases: TGTGCCACCAGCAGAGGGGAGGCGAATGAAAAACTGTTTTTT.

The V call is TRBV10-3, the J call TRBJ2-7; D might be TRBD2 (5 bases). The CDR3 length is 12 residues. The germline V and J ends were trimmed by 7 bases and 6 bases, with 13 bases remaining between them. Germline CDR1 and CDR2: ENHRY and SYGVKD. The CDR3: CAIKAGPIEQYF. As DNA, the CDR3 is TGTGCCATCAAGGCGGGCCCAATCGAGCAGTACTTC.

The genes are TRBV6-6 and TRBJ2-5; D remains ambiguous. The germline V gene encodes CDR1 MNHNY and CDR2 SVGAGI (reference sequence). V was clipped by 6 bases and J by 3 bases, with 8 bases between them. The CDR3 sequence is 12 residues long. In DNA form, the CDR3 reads TGTGCCAGCAGCCAGGCCGAAGAGACCCAGTACTTC. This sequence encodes CASSQAEETQYF.

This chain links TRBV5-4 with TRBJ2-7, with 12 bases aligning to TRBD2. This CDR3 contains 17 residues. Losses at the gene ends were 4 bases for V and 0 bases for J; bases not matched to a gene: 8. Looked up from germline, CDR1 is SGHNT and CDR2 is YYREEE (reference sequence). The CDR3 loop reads CASSLLPTSGSSYEQYF. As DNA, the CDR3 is TGTGCCAGCAGCCTTCTCCCGACTAGCGGGAGCTCCTACGAGCAGTACTTC. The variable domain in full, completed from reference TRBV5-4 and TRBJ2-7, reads ETGVTQSPTHLIKTRGQQVTLRCSSQSGHNTVSWYQQALGQGPQFIFQYYREEENGRGNFPPRFSGLQFPNYSSELNVNALELDDSALYLCASSLLPTSGSSYEQYFGPGTRLTVT.

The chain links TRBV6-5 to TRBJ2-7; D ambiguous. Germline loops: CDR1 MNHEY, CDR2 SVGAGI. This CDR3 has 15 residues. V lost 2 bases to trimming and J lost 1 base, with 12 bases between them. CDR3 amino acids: CASSYSLEPSYEQYF. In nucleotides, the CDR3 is TGTGCCAGCAGTTACAGTCTGGAGCCATCCTACGAGCAGTACTTC.